These 22 T cell receptor beta chains came from one sample sequenced in a study of blood T cell repertoires in COVID-19. Using immunoSEQ multiplex PCR, the repertoire was profiled, and TCRdb retains in-frame clones only, with some absent. The repertoire holds about 90,000 clones, with almost 95% as singletons. The sequenced material came from peripheral blood. The receptors come from a woman aged 60-75 years with active COVID-19.

The gene calls are TRBV28 and TRBJ2-1; 15 nucleotides agree with TRBD2. V was pared by 5 bases and J by 6 bases, with 8 bases of the junction left unmatched. CDR1 and CDR2 from the germline V gene are MDHEN and SYDVKM. This CDR3 has 17 amino acids. CDR3 residues: CASSPWTSGGVVNEQFF. The CDR3 DNA reads as TGTGCCAGCAGTCCTTGGACTAGCGGGGGGGTGGTCAATGAGCAGTTCTTC. Based on the CDR3 plus reference TRBV28 and TRBJ2-1, the full variable domain is DVKVTQSSRYLVKRTGEKVFLECVQDMDHENMFWYRQDPGLGLRLIYFSYDVKMKEKGDIPEGYSVSREKKERFSLILESASTNQTSMYLCASSPWTSGGVVNEQFFGPGTRLTVL.

This chain joins TRBV2 and TRBJ2-2; D call uncertain. Germline lookup yields CDR1 SNHLY and CDR2 FYNNEI. Trimming shortened V by 4 bases and J by 4 bases, and 10 bases separated the two germline ends. This CDR3 has 14 amino acids. CDR3 residues: CASSVEKSTGELFF. CDR3 nucleotides: TGTGCCAGCAGTGTCGAGAAATCCACCGGGGAGCTGTTTTTT.

The V gene is TRBV10-1, the J gene TRBJ2-2; no firm D call. The CDR3 has 12 amino acids. The V end lost 3 bases, the J end lost 5 bases, and 4 bases lay between the germline ends. Germline V gene data show CDR1 as WNHNN and CDR2 as SYGVQD (reference sequence). CDR3 amino acids: CASSDQTGELFF. The CDR3 coding sequence is TGCGCCAGCAGTGATCAGACCGGGGAGCTGTTTTTT.

The chain links TRBV7-3 to TRBJ2-4; 9 bases are shared with TRBD1. Unmatched junction bases numbered 6, after V lost 4 bases and J lost 5 bases. This CDR3 region has 15 residues. Germline CDR1 and CDR2: SGHTA and FQGTGA. The CDR3 sequence: CASSSGQGGENIQYF. The CDR3 DNA sequence: TGTGCCAGCAGCTCGGGACAGGGAGGGGAAAACATTCAGTACTTC.

The rearrangement joins TRBV7-9 to TRBJ1-2, with 8 bases that match TRBD1. The CDR3 sequence is 14 residues long. Trimming cost V 3 bases and J 5 bases; bases outside gene matches: 5. Germline V gives CDR1 SEHNR, CDR2 FQNEAQ (reference sequence). This chain's CDR3 is CASSLGQADYGYTF. DNA of the CDR3: TGTGCCAGCAGCTTGGGACAGGCTGATTATGGCTACACCTTC.

Only a few counts were recorded for this clone. The V call is TRBV7-8, the J call TRBJ1-1; TRBD1 matches 7 bases. V was pared by 1 base and J by 7 bases, with 9 bases of the junction left unmatched. CDR3 length equals 15 residues. The germline gives CDR1 SGHVS, CDR2 FQNEAQ. CDR3 in DNA: TGTGCCAGCAGCTTAGGAGGGGGACGACAGGGTGAAGCTTTCTTT. As protein: CASSLGGGRQGEAFF.

The chain recombines TRBV27 with TRBJ2-7, with 9 bases aligning to TRBD1. Germline V lookup: CDR1 MNHEY, CDR2 SMNVEV (reference sequence). V lost 6 bases to trimming and J lost 2 bases; unmatched junction nucleotides: 8. The length of the CDR3 is 15 residues. The CDR3 region has the DNA TGTGCCAGCAGCTTCCGGGACAGGGCCCCCTACGAGCAGTACTTC. Protein: CASSFRDRAPYEQYF.

The V gene is TRBV4-3, the J gene TRBJ1-4; no definite D call. Germline lookup yields CDR1 LGHNA and CDR2 YSLEER. This CDR3 contains 15 residues. V dropped 7 bases and J dropped 7 bases, with 19 bases sitting between them. CDR3 amino acids: CASTPNALSSEKLFF. The CDR3 coding sequence is TGCGCCAGCACACCTAATGCCTTAAGTAGTGAAAAACTGTTTTTT.

The rearrangement uses TRBV10-3 and TRBJ2-4; 8 bases agree with TRBD2. J lost 8 bases, V lost 5 bases, and 11 bases had no gene match. Germline-derived CDR1 and CDR2 are ENHRY and SYGVKD. The CDR3 contains 15 residues. The chain's CDR3 is CAISRLARESYIQYF. In DNA form, the CDR3 reads TGTGCCATCAGTCGACTAGCGAGAGAGAGTTACATTCAGTACTTC.

This rearrangement joins TRBV6-6 to TRBJ1-1; D not resolved. The germline V gene has CDR1 MNHNY and CDR2 SVGAGI (reference sequence). Between the trimmed V and J ends, which lost 2 bases and 6 bases, there was a span of 19 bases. The CDR3 contains 16 residues. The CDR3 is CASSYPTDGWRSEAFF. DNA for the CDR3: TGTGCCAGCAGTTACCCCACCGACGGTTGGAGGTCTGAAGCTTTCTTT.

This chain connects TRBV5-1 to TRBJ1-1; the D is unclear. Looked up from germline, CDR1 is SGHRS and CDR2 is YFSETQ. This CDR3 region has 13 residues. Trimming left V 3 bases short and J 3 bases short, with 9 bases between. The CDR3 DNA reads TGCGCCAGCAGCTACGGCGGGGACACTGAAGCTTTCTTT. Translating gives CASSYGGDTEAFF.

V usage is TRBV27 and J usage is TRBJ2-5; TRBD2 aligns across 7 bases. Germline V gene data show CDR1 as MNHEY and CDR2 as SMNVEV (reference sequence). Losses at the gene ends were 6 bases for V and 5 bases for J; bases not matched to a gene: 12. The CDR3 has 15 residues. CDR3 residues: CASRRLAVGRETQYF. The DNA of the CDR3 is TGTGCCAGCAGGCGGCTAGCGGTGGGTCGGGAGACCCAGTACTTC.

The chain links TRBV10-1 to TRBJ2-1; 11 bases map to TRBD2. This CDR3 has 14 amino acids. Germline V gene sequence: CDR1 WNHNN, CDR2 SYGVQD (reference sequence). J was trimmed by 6 bases and V by 4 bases; bases with no gene match: 2. CDR3 DNA sequence: TGCGCCAGCAGTGGAGGGACTAGCGGCAATGAGCAGTTCTTC. Translating gives CASSGGTSGNEQFF.

This chain links TRBV6-2 or TRBV6-3 with TRBJ1-1; D uncertain. In germline, CDR1 is MNHEY, CDR2 SVGEGT. V was shortened by 2 bases and J by 1 base, with 5 bases between the two germline ends. This CDR3 has 13 amino acids. CDR3: CASSYTGNTEAFF. CDR3 nucleotide sequence: TGTGCCAGCAGTTACACCGGGAACACTGAAGCTTTCTTT.

This chain uses TRBV5-1 with TRBJ1-4; 11 bases are shared with TRBD1. There are 15 residues in the CDR3. V was clipped by 4 bases and J by 5 bases; unmatched bases: 4. Germline V gene lookup returns CDR1 SGHRS and CDR2 YFSETQ. CDR3 coding DNA: TGCGCCAGCAGCCCGGGACAGGGGGAAAATGAAAAACTGTTTTTT. Protein: CASSPGQGENEKLFF. Full variable domain (missing parts from reference TRBV5-1 and TRBJ1-4): KAGVTQTPRYLIKTRGQQVTLSCSPISGHRSVSWYQQTPGQGLQFLFEYFSETQRNKGNFPGRFSGRQFSNSRSEMNVSTLELGDSALYLCASSPGQGENEKLFFGSGTQLSVL.

The chain carries TRBV5-1 and TRBJ2-7; 8 bases agree with TRBD1. Germline CDR1 reads SGHRS; CDR2 reads YFSETQ. The CDR3 extends over 15 amino acids. Trimming cost V 0 bases and J 3 bases; bases outside gene matches: 5. The CDR3 loop reads CASSLEGQVYYEQYF. The CDR3, as DNA: TGCGCCAGCAGCTTGGAGGGACAGGTATACTACGAGCAGTACTTC.

V and J are TRBV27 and TRBJ1-1; tentative D call: TRBD1 (6 bases). The CDR3 is 13 residues long. Trimming left V 6 bases short and J 2 bases short, with 10 bases between. Germline lookup yields CDR1 MNHEY and CDR2 SMNVEV (reference sequence). Here the CDR3 DNA reads TGTGCCAGCAGCCGGACAGAAAACACTGAAGCTTTCTTT. It specifies CASSRTENTEAFF.

This chain joins TRBV19 and TRBJ1-5; unclear D gene. Trimming left V 7 bases short and J 2 bases short, with 18 bases between. Germline-derived CDR1 and CDR2 are LNHDA and SQIVND (reference sequence). The CDR3 contains 16 residues. CDR3 in amino acids: CASNQEFRRGNQPQHF. CDR3 nucleotides: TGTGCCAGTAACCAGGAATTCCGGCGGGGCAATCAGCCCCAGCATTTT.

The rearrangement joins TRBV4-1 to TRBJ1-6, with D uncertain. Germline V lookup: CDR1 MGHRA, CDR2 YSYEKL. V lost 4 bases and J lost 8, with 12 bases in between. The CDR3 consists of 14 residues. This CDR3 reads CASSPLGRDSPLHF. In DNA form, the CDR3 reads TGCGCCAGCAGCCCCCTGGGGAGGGATTCACCCCTCCACTTT.

To note about this clone: Sequence at one end of the junction differs from germline and may be a read error. This sequence joins TRBV16 and TRBJ1-1; D may be TRBD1 (6 bases). Germline V gene data show CDR1 as KGHSY and CDR2 as FQNENV. The CDR3 loop spans 17 amino acids. CDR3 DNA sequence: TGTGCCAGCAGCCAATCAATTTTGGGCCAGGGGAACCCTGAAGCTTTCTTT. Amino acids: CASSQSILGQGNPEAFF.

The genes are TRBV19 and TRBJ2-5; 7 bases match TRBD2. The ends lost 1 base at V and 5 bases at J; junction bases unmatched: 7. Germline CDR1 reads LNHDA; CDR2 reads SQIVND (reference sequence). The length of the CDR3 is 15 residues. Here the CDR3 reads CASSIGEGRRETQYF. The DNA for the CDR3 is TGTGCCAGTAGTATAGGGGAGGGCCGACGGGAGACCCAGTACTTC.

This chain uses TRBV5-8 with TRBJ2-7; possible D gene TRBD1, 6 bases. The CDR3 is 13 residues long. V gave up 2 bases and J gave up 3 bases, with 9 bases separating them. The V gene's germline CDR1 is SGHTS and CDR2 YDEGEE. Written as DNA, the CDR3 is TGTGCCAGCAGCTTTGACAGGATCTACGAGCAGTACTTC. Protein sequence: CASSFDRIYEQYF. The full variable domain, with the rest looked up from reference TRBV5-8 and TRBJ2-7, is EAGVTQSPTHLIKTRGQQATLRCSPISGHTSVYWYQQALGLGLQFLLWYDEGEERNRGNFPPRFSGRQFPNYSSELNVNALELEDSALYLCASSFDRIYEQYFGPGTRLTVT.